Each of the 26 T cell receptor beta chains below was sequenced from the same sample in a study of blood T cell repertoires in COVID-19. TCRdb keeps only in-frame clones here, not all; method: immunoSEQ multiplex PCR. The repertoire includes some 230,000 clones, around 83% of them detected once, and 7.5% to 9.5% sits in the top ten. Sequencing input: peripheral blood. All receptors derive from a woman of 80 years or more with COVID-19, enrolled during active disease.

This clone was picked up many times. DNA of the CDR3: TGTGCCAGCAGGGGTATAGGGGGCAGCGCCGGGGAGCTGTTTTTT. It yields the protein CASRGIGGSAGELFF. The chain links TRBV2 to TRBJ2-2; 7 nucleotides agree with TRBD1. The J segment lost 6 bases and the V segment lost 6 bases, leaving 10 bases of the junction unmatched. This CDR3 has 15 amino acids. The germline gives CDR1 SNHLY, CDR2 FYNNEI.

This rearrangement joins TRBV2 to TRBJ2-1, with 7 bases fitting TRBD2. Per germline, CDR1 SNHLY and CDR2 FYNNEI. V shed 3 bases, J shed 6 bases, and the junction held 8 bases outside the gene matches. This CDR3 is built from 15 residues. The CDR3 protein is CASSDWGRDFNEQFF. The CDR3 coding sequence is TGTGCCAGCAGTGACTGGGGGAGGGACTTCAATGAGCAGTTCTTC.

In regard to this clone: Additional DNA sequences in this sample encode the identical CDR3. The chain combines TRBV6-5 with TRBJ1-1, with D possibly TRBD1 on 5 matching bases. Germline V gene data show CDR1 as MNHEY and CDR2 as SVGAGI. The CDR3 has 13 residues. Between the trimmed V and J ends, which lost 3 bases and 1 base, there was a span of 6 bases. The CDR3 nucleotides read TGTGCCAGCAGTTATAGGGGGAACACTGAAGCTTTCTTT. Protein: CASSYRGNTEAFF.

This sequence joins TRBV5-1 and TRBJ1-1; 9 bases fit TRBD1. This CDR3 is built from 14 residues. Trimming cost V 3 bases and J 2 bases; bases outside gene matches: 2. Per the germline V gene, CDR1 is SGHRS and CDR2 is YFSETQ. The CDR3 DNA reads TGCGCCAGCAGCTCGGGACAGGGCAACACTGAAGCTTTCTTT. Amino acids: CASSSGQGNTEAFF.

The J gene is TRBJ2-1, the V gene TRBV3-1 (or the pseudogene TRBV3-2), with a possible D match to TRBD2 (6 bases). The CDR3 runs 12 residues. Germline loops: CDR1 LGHDT, CDR2 YNNKEL (reference sequence). The ends were cut back, 4 bases at V and 10 bases at J, with 11 bases in the middle. The CDR3 nucleotides are TGTGCCAGCAGCCCAATGGGGAGGGAGCAGTTCTTC. Its protein product is CASSPMGREQFF.

The chain joins TRBV6-4 to TRBJ2-3; no firm D call. This CDR3 spans 13 amino acids. With 4 bases removed from V and 6 bases from J, the gap between germline ends came to 11 bases. Germline values: CDR1 MRHNA, CDR2 SNTAGT. The CDR3 region has the DNA TGTGCCAGCAGTGCTACATCAGGTGATACGCAGTATTTT. Translated, it gives CASSATSGDTQYF.

The chain joins TRBV28 to TRBJ1-1, with D maybe TRBD1 (6 bases). The CDR3 loop spans 15 amino acids. Germline values: CDR1 MDHEN, CDR2 SYDVKM. V was shortened by 5 bases and J by 1 base, with 14 bases between the two germline ends. The CDR3 bases are TGTGCCAGCAGTCAAACGGGACACTGGAACACTGAAGCTTTCTTT. Protein product: CASSQTGHWNTEAFF.

This clone was observed a few times. V and J are TRBV28 and TRBJ2-1, with D perhaps matching TRBD2 (6 bases). With 6 bases removed from V and 7 bases from J, the gap between germline ends came to 19 bases. CDR1 and CDR2 from the germline V gene are MDHEN and SYDVKM. The CDR3 loop spans 15 amino acids. This CDR3 is CASSAGGNTRNEQFF. The CDR3 DNA reads as TGTGCCAGCAGCGCTGGCGGGAACACCCGTAATGAGCAGTTCTTC.

The gene calls are TRBV6-5 and TRBJ1-2; 7 bases match TRBD1. Germline values: CDR1 MNHEY, CDR2 SVGAGI. This CDR3 is 13 amino acids long. V lost 7 bases to trimming and J lost 6 bases; unmatched junction nucleotides: 8. The CDR3 here is CASTRGDGDGYTF. CDR3 DNA: TGTGCCAGCACCAGGGGGGACGGAGATGGCTACACCTTC.

Here the CDR3 DNA reads TGTGCCAGCAGCCGGATCCCGTTCTGGGGGGTCACCTACGAGCAGTACTTC. Translated, it gives CASSRIPFWGVTYEQYF. The gene calls are TRBV3-1 (or the pseudogene TRBV3-2) and TRBJ2-7; D may be TRBD2 (6 bases). This CDR3 has 17 residues. The V end lost 4 bases, the J end lost 2 bases, and 21 bases lay between the germline ends. Germline-derived CDR1 and CDR2 are LGHDT and YNNKEL (reference sequence).

A single count supports this clone. J is TRBJ1-2 and V is TRBV4-1; D ambiguous. This CDR3 is 15 amino acids long. V gave up 1 base and J gave up 1 base, with 10 bases separating them. CDR1 and CDR2 (germline): MGHRA, YSYEKL. Written as DNA, the CDR3 is TGCGCCAGCAGCCAAGGGCCAGGATTTAACTATGGCTACACCTTC. Translation: CASSQGPGFNYGYTF.

This chain links TRBV14 with TRBJ2-5, with a weak D call TRBD2 (5 bases). Germline CDR1 is SGHDN and CDR2 is FVKESK. This CDR3 is built from 13 residues. Trimming pared 4 bases from V and 2 bases from J, leaving 8 bases between. The CDR3 region is CASSRGLQETQYF. As DNA, the CDR3 is TGTGCCAGCAGCCGAGGGCTACAAGAGACCCAGTACTTC.

The gene calls are TRBV7-2 and TRBJ1-5; D unclear. The CDR3 is 15 residues long. The germline CDR1 and CDR2 sequences are SGHTA and FQGNSA. The V gene lost 3 bases and the J gene lost 0 bases, with 9 bases spanning the gap. CDR3 in amino acids: CASSFGSSSNQPQHF. The CDR3 bases are TGTGCCAGCAGCTTTGGTAGCTCTAGCAATCAGCCCCAGCATTTT.

V gene TRBV24-1 combines with J gene TRBJ1-1; 7 nucleotides align to TRBD1. The CDR3 sequence is 12 residues long. Germline V gene lookup returns CDR1 KGHDR and CDR2 SFDVKD. V lost 3 bases to trimming and J lost 10 bases; unmatched junction nucleotides: 4. The CDR3 protein is CATSDGYRGAFF. The CDR3 bases are TGTGCCACCAGTGATGGATACAGGGGAGCTTTCTTT.

This chain links TRBV28 with TRBJ1-4; TRBD1 matches at 7 bases. The germline V gene encodes CDR1 MDHEN and CDR2 SYDVKM. The CDR3 loop spans 15 amino acids. V lost 3 bases to trimming and J lost 3 bases; unmatched junction nucleotides: 4. The CDR3 here is CASSFQGTANEKLFF. The CDR3 region has the DNA TGTGCCAGCAGTTTTCAAGGGACAGCTAATGAAAAACTGTTTTTT.

The chain has TRBV5-5 and TRBJ1-3; D is possibly TRBD1 (6 bases). Trimming took 2 bases from V and 0 from J, leaving 9 bases between them. The CDR3 is 15 residues long. Germline V gene data show CDR1 as SGHKS and CDR2 as YYEKEE (reference sequence). The CDR3: CASSFYRASGNTIYF. CDR3 coding DNA: TGTGCCAGCAGCTTTTACAGGGCCTCTGGAAACACCATATATTTT.

V and J are TRBV11-3 and TRBJ2-5, with TRBD2 matching 7 bases. The CDR3 totals 12 residues. Per germline, CDR1 SGHNT and CDR2 YENEEA. J gave up 5 bases and V 5 bases, and 2 bases lay outside the gene matches. The CDR3 reads CASSKAGETQYF. The CDR3 DNA sequence: TGTGCCAGCAGCAAAGCGGGGGAGACCCAGTACTTC.

The chain is built from TRBV4-1 and TRBJ2-1; D gene unclear. The length of the CDR3 is 18 residues. Trimming stripped 1 base from V and 2 bases from J, with 18 bases between. The V gene's germline CDR1 is MGHRA and CDR2 YSYEKL. CDR3 nucleotides: TGCGCCAGCAGCCAAGTCGCGGAACTGACTTTGGCCTACAATGAGCAGTTCTTC. Protein: CASSQVAELTLAYNEQFF.

A few counts support this clone. The chain combines TRBV4-1 with TRBJ1-1; D is unclear. Germline CDR1 and CDR2: MGHRA and YSYEKL. V lost 0 bases, J lost 4 bases, and 12 bases lay in between. There are 15 residues in the CDR3. The CDR3 here is CASSQDGLRGTEAFF. The CDR3 nucleotides read TGCGCCAGCAGCCAAGATGGGCTCCGGGGCACTGAAGCTTTCTTT.

The J gene is TRBJ1-5, the V gene TRBV7-8, with TRBD1 matching 9 bases. Germline CDR1 SGHVS, CDR2 FQNEAQ. With V trimmed by 3 bases and J by 3 bases, 3 bases remained unmatched. There are 15 residues in the CDR3. This CDR3 is CASSLGQGLNQPQHF. As DNA, the CDR3 is TGTGCCAGCAGCTTGGGACAGGGCCTCAATCAGCCCCAGCATTTT.

A single count supports this clone. The V gene is TRBV24-1, the J gene TRBJ2-3; 8 bases are shared with TRBD2. Germline V gene lookup returns CDR1 KGHDR and CDR2 SFDVKD. Trimming cost V 3 bases and J 2 bases; bases outside gene matches: 12. This CDR3 region has 18 residues. The CDR3 loop reads CATSDAPPSGGTTDTQYF. The CDR3 DNA follows: TGTGCCACCAGTGATGCCCCCCCAAGCGGGGGCACCACAGATACGCAGTATTTT.

The chain recombines TRBV5-1 with TRBJ2-7; TRBD2 agrees at 12 bases. The CDR3 length is 14 residues. CDR1 is SGHRS and CDR2 is YFSETQ in the germline V gene. The junction had 6 bases not matched to a gene; V was cut back by 4 bases and J by 7 bases. The CDR3 protein is CASSPLAGGGEQYF. The CDR3 region has the DNA TGCGCCAGCAGCCCTCTAGCGGGAGGGGGAGAGCAGTACTTC.

The chain has TRBV2 and TRBJ1-2, with D perhaps matching TRBD1 (6 bases). Germline V lookup: CDR1 SNHLY, CDR2 FYNNEI. Between the trimmed V and J ends, which lost 5 bases and 5 bases, there was a span of 18 bases. The CDR3 has 15 residues. CDR3 amino acids: CASSPPGRGGYGYTF. As DNA, the CDR3 is TGTGCCAGCAGTCCACCGGGACGAGGGGGTTATGGCTACACCTTC.

The chain carries TRBV6-2 or TRBV6-3 and TRBJ1-2; 9 bases map to TRBD1. Trimming cost V 5 bases and J 4 bases; bases outside gene matches: 8. This CDR3 has 15 residues. The germline V gene encodes CDR1 MNHEY and CDR2 SVGEGT. CDR3 residues: CASSDRGSALYGYTF. Here the CDR3 DNA reads TGTGCCAGCAGTGACAGGGGGAGCGCCCTCTATGGCTACACCTTC.

The V and J genes are TRBV19 and TRBJ1-3; D not certain. Germline-derived CDR1 and CDR2 are LNHDA and SQIVND (reference sequence). The V gene lost 1 base and the J gene lost 4 bases, with 8 bases spanning the gap. The CDR3 is made up of 14 amino acids. CDR3 bases: TGTGCCAGTAGTATAGGAGGGAAAGGAAACACCATATATTTT. Translation: CASSIGGKGNTIYF.

This clone was counted only a few times. The chain is built from TRBV24-1 and TRBJ1-2, with no clear D. V was cut by 3 bases and J by 1 base, with 5 bases left in between. This CDR3 contains 13 residues. The germline gives CDR1 KGHDR, CDR2 SFDVKD. The CDR3 protein is CATSDRSNYGYTF. In nucleotides, the CDR3 is TGTGCCACCAGTGATCGGAGTAACTATGGCTACACCTTC.